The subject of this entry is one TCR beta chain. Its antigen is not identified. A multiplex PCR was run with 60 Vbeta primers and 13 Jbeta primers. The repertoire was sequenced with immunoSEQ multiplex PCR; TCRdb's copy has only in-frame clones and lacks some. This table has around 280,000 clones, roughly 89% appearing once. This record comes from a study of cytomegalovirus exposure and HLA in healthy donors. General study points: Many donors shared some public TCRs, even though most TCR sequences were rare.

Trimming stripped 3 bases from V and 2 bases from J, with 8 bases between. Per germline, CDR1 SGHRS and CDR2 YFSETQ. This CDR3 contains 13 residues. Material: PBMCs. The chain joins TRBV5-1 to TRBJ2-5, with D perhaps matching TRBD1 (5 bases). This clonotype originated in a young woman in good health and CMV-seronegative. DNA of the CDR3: TGCGCCAGCAGCTACGGACATCAAGAGACCCAGTACTTC. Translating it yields CASSYGHQETQYF.